This T cell receptor (beta chain) came from a study of T cell responses to AZD1222 COVID-19 vaccine. Whole-study results and caveats: Scientists sampled the repertoires only once the peak T cell response had passed. Spike-specific TCRs gained breadth and depth after people received two AZD1222 doses. Most donors were white British, females outnumbered males, and clonal diversity was possibly underestimated.

Second doses that came at about 4 or about 12 weeks were put together. With regard to this clone: Its antigen is still unknown.

Clones were read by immunoSEQ multiplex PCR, and TCRdb kept only the in-frame ones, dropping some. The repertoire includes 150,000 to 200,000 clones, 92% of them detected once, and around 1.3% sits in the top ten. This CDR3 is built from 16 residues. The germline gives CDR1 MNHNY, CDR2 SVGAGI (reference sequence). After removal of 0 bases from V and 4 bases from J, the junction contained 4 bases not matched to a gene. The sequenced sample was peripheral blood, obtained 28 days after the second AZD1222 dose. This rearrangement joins TRBV6-6 to TRBJ1-3; 9 nucleotides line up with TRBD1. This TCR was recovered from an adult who received the AZD1222 COVID-19 vaccine. CDR3 sequence reads: CASSYSQGAQGNTIYF. Written as DNA, the CDR3 is TGTGCCAGCAGTTACTCACAGGGGGCGCAAGGAAACACCATATATTTT.